The 12 T cell receptor beta chains reported below all come from one sample, sequenced in a study of radiation and T cells in renal cell carcinoma. Clones were sequenced by immunoSEQ multiplex PCR, and TCRdb holds only the in-frame ones, with some missing. The data show about 130,000 clones, approximately 82% seen once. Time point here: baseline pretreatment blood. The treatment denotes: 15 Gy SBRT to primary tumor, nephrectomy 4 weeks later. Sequenced material: blood, taken from a patient whose treatment included radiotherapy and nephrectomy. These receptors all come from an older woman with renal cell carcinoma.

This chain connects TRBV21-1 to TRBJ2-7; the table's D gene call, TRBD2, was not cross checked with the DNA. TRBV21-1 is reported as a pseudogene. The CDR3 runs 18 residues. The DNA for the CDR3 is TGTGCCAGCAGCAATTCGCCTAGCGGGAGTGGGATTCGGGACGAGCAGTACTTC. Amino acid sequence: CASSNSPSGSGIRDEQYF.

This chain uses TRBV29-1 with TRBJ1-1, with 8 bases aligning to TRBD1. Germline V gene lookup returns CDR1 SQVTM and CDR2 ANQGSEA. This CDR3 region has 12 residues. J lost 1 base, V lost 7 bases, and 2 bases had no gene match. The CDR3 nucleotides read TGCAGCGCTGGACAGGGGAACACTGAAGCTTTCTTT. Residues: CSAGQGNTEAFF.

CDR3 in amino acids: CASSRDGGNQPQHF. The DNA for the CDR3 is TGCGCCAGCAGCAGGGACGGCGGTAATCAGCCCCAGCATTTT. V usage is TRBV4-1 and J usage is TRBJ1-5, with D possibly being TRBD1 (5 bases). Germline values: CDR1 MGHRA, CDR2 YSYEKL. CDR3 size: 14 residues. Trimming cost V 5 bases and J 4 bases, with 12 bases left between them.

The V gene is TRBV4-3, the J gene TRBJ1-4; maybe TRBD1 (5 bases). V was pared by 0 bases and J by 7 bases, with 18 bases between. The CDR3 is 17 amino acids. Germline-derived CDR1 and CDR2 are LGHNA and YSLEER. CDR3 coding DNA: TGCGCCAGCAGCCAAGATTGGTCGCAGGGACTGGCTGAAAAACTGTTTTTT. This gives the protein CASSQDWSQGLAEKLFF.

As concerns this clone: Other nucleotide sequences in the sample specify the same CDR3. V and J are TRBV7-2 and TRBJ1-3; 8 bases are shared with TRBD1. CDR1 is SGHTA, CDR2 FQGNSA, per germline. This CDR3 comprises 15 residues. J gave up 7 bases and V 5 bases, and 10 bases lay outside the gene matches. CDR3 sequence: CASSPRTGPGNTIYF. The DNA for the CDR3 is TGTGCCAGCAGCCCCCGGACAGGGCCGGGGAACACCATATATTTT.

As regards this clone: A read error may account for a junction end that differs from germline. J is TRBJ2-1 and V is TRBV11-3, with 8 bases matching TRBD2. The CDR3 length is 15 residues. The germline V gene encodes CDR1 SGHNT and CDR2 YENEEA. The CDR3 here is CASSLESGRRNEQFF. In DNA, the CDR3 is TGTGCCAGCAGCCTAGAGAGCGGGAGAAGGAATGAGCAGTTCTTC.

The V gene is TRBV9, the J gene TRBJ2-2, with D possibly being TRBD1 or TRBD2 (6 bases each). Trimming stripped 1 base from V and 5 bases from J, with 15 bases between. Germline V gene lookup returns CDR1 SGDLS and CDR2 YYNGEE. The CDR3 spans 16 residues. The CDR3 bases are TGTGCCAGCAGCGTAATATCGGGGGCCGCAACCGGGGAGCTGTTTTTT. This encodes CASSVISGAATGELFF. Full variable domain (remainder filled in from reference TRBV9 and TRBJ2-2): DSGVTQTPKHLITATGQRVTLRCSPRSGDLSVYWYQQSLDQGLQFLIQYYNGEERAKGNILERFSAQQFPDLHSELNLSSLELGDSALYFCASSVISGAATGELFFGEGSRLTVL.

This sequence joins TRBV19 and TRBJ1-2, with D uncertain. From germline, CDR1 is LNHDA and CDR2 SQIVND (reference sequence). The CDR3 totals 12 residues. Trimming shortened V by 3 bases and J by 2 bases, and 4 bases separated the two germline ends. Written as DNA, the CDR3 is TGTGCCAGTAGTATTCAGAACTATGGCTACACCTTC. Protein sequence: CASSIQNYGYTF.

This chain connects TRBV19 to TRBJ2-3, with 13 nucleotides matching TRBD2. Losses at the gene ends were 6 bases for V and 5 bases for J; bases not matched to a gene: 5. The CDR3 totals 15 residues. Per the germline V gene, CDR1 is LNHDA and CDR2 is SQIVND (reference sequence). The chain's CDR3 is CASRLLAGGIDTQYF. CDR3 nucleotide sequence: TGTGCCAGTAGGCTACTAGCGGGAGGGATAGATACGCAGTATTTT.

The chain combines TRBV7-2 with TRBJ1-4; D is unclear. CDR1 is SGHTA and CDR2 is FQGNSA in the germline V gene. V was cut by 3 bases and J by 0 bases, with 14 bases left in between. The CDR3 has 17 residues. The CDR3 sequence is CASSFAHRVATNEKLFF. The DNA of the CDR3 is TGTGCCAGCAGCTTCGCCCATCGAGTTGCAACTAATGAAAAACTGTTTTTT. Full variable domain (outside the CDR3, taken from reference TRBV7-2 and TRBJ1-4): GAGVSQSPSNKVTEKGKDVELRCDPISGHTALYWYRQSLGQGLEFLIYFQGNSAPDKSGLPSDRFSAERTGGSVSTLTIQRTQQEDSAVYLCASSFAHRVATNEKLFFGSGTQLSVL.

The chain recombines TRBV6-1 with TRBJ2-2; D remains unclear. This CDR3 is built from 13 residues. CDR1 and CDR2 (germline): MNHNS, SASEGT. V dropped 10 bases and J dropped 1 base, with 10 bases sitting between them. The chain's CDR3 is CAIRQVNTGELFF. CDR3 coding DNA: TGTGCCATCCGTCAGGTGAACACCGGGGAGCTGTTTTTT.

The rearrangement links TRBV19 to TRBJ1-2; 8 nucleotides line up with TRBD1. CDR3 size: 13 residues. Trimming cost V 3 bases and J 8 bases; bases outside gene matches: 5. CDR1 and CDR2 (germline): LNHDA, SQIVND (reference sequence). CDR3 bases: TGTGCCAGTAGTATGGGACAGGAAAGAGGCTACACCTTC. Translated, it gives CASSMGQERGYTF.